This TCR beta chain appears in the sequencing data of a study of blood T cell repertoires in COVID-19. Study-level information: Researchers got acute and convalescent COVID-19 samples from the United States, Italy and Spain.

Everyone who took part was about 18 to 90 years old, and they came from 20 to 25 US areas. Clinical history as reported by participants underpinned cohort assignment. Original processing notes: From reference gene primer amplification, estimates of nucleated cell counts were derived. The table came from immunoSEQ multiplex PCR; TCRdb's copy has only in-frame clones and leaves some out. Clone size and V and J calls were adopted from that table, with D and trimming inferred from the DNA. The table records 350,000 to 400,000 clones, approximately 89% of them present only once. Germline CDR1 reads SGHRS; CDR2 reads YFSETQ. The CDR3 sequence is 12 residues long. Trimming shortened V by 8 bases and J by 1 base, and 6 bases separated the two germline ends.

Sequencing was carried out using PBMCs or T cells enriched from blood (not recorded which). This clonotype was sampled from a woman aged 40 to 50 who had been exposed to COVID-19. The chain is built from TRBV5-1 and TRBJ2-2; a possible D gene is TRBD2 (5 bases). DNA of the CDR3: TGCGCCAGTGGACTGAACACCGGGGAGCTGTTTTTT. Encoded protein: CASGLNTGELFF.